The next 26 T cell receptor beta chains were all read from a single sample in a study of T cell repertoires in cytomegalovirus infection. Antigen specificity for these receptors is unknown. TCRdb processed the reads anew with MiXCR; each CDR3 protein has one entry. The table includes 100,000 to 150,000 distinct CDR3 sequences, about 31% detected once. The specimen comprised CD8+ T cells from cultured PBMCs, sampled from culture after CMV antigen stimulation. Receptors originate from a human donor in good health (CMV status not recorded). Some clones in this sample may be carry-over from other donors' samples.

In this sample, this clonotype turned up a few times. The rearrangement joins TRBV20-1 to TRBJ2-1, with D possibly matching TRBD1 (5 bases). Germline CDR1 is DFQATT and CDR2 is SNEGSKA (reference sequence). This CDR3 has 16 residues. Trimming stripped 0 bases from V and 0 bases from J, with 12 bases between. CDR3 in DNA: TGCAGTGCTAGAGATCTGACAGCCCCCTCCTACAATGAGCAGTTCTTC. This codes for CSARDLTAPSYNEQFF.

This clonotype showed up just a few times. The V gene is TRBV28, the J gene TRBJ2-3; 10 nucleotides match TRBD2. This CDR3 region has 16 residues. Germline V gene sequence: CDR1 MDHEN, CDR2 SYDVKM. J was trimmed by 4 bases and V by 5 bases; bases with no gene match: 9. DNA of the CDR3: TGTGCCAGCAGTCCCGGGACTAGCGTTACCGCAGATACGCAGTATTTT. Protein product: CASSPGTSVTADTQYF.

CDR3 coding DNA: TGTGCCAGCAGCTTAGTCGCGGGCGATACGCAGTATTTT. Amino acid sequence: CASSLVAGDTQYF. The genes are TRBV7-6 and TRBJ2-3; D might be TRBD2 (5 bases). Germline loops: CDR1 SGHVS, CDR2 FNYEAQ. CDR3 length equals 13 residues. V lost 1 base, J lost 6 bases, and 8 bases lay in between.

The chain recombines TRBV9 with TRBJ2-5, with 9 bases that match TRBD1. The CDR3 runs 16 residues. Germline trimming cut 3 bases from V and 4 bases from J; bases unmatched to any gene: 10. The germline gives CDR1 SGDLS, CDR2 YYNGEE. The CDR3 nucleotides read TGTGCCAGCAGCGACCCTCGACAGGGGGTAGGAGAGACCCAGTACTTC. Its protein is CASSDPRQGVGETQYF.

V is TRBV7-9 and J is TRBJ2-1, with 10 bases that match TRBD2. The CDR3 runs to 15 residues. CDR1 SEHNR and CDR2 FQNEAQ come from the germline V gene (reference sequence). The trim removed 6 bases at V and 7 bases at J, leaving 9 bases unmatched. CDR3: CASRHSGGAHNEQFF. The DNA for the CDR3 is TGTGCCAGCAGGCACAGCGGGGGGGCCCATAATGAGCAGTTCTTC.

This clonotype was detected many times. The chain is built from TRBV29-1 and TRBJ1-1, with a possible D match to TRBD1 (5 bases). Trimming left V 6 bases short and J 4 bases short, with 9 bases between. The CDR3 is 11 residues long. Per the germline V gene, CDR1 is SQVTM and CDR2 is ANQGSEA. The CDR3 sequence: CSVGRSTEAFF. CDR3 coding DNA: TGCAGCGTGGGACGGTCCACTGAAGCTTTCTTT.

This rearrangement joins TRBV29-1 to TRBJ1-1; D uncertain. The CDR3 covers 13 residues. Looked up from germline, CDR1 is SQVTM and CDR2 is ANQGSEA. The V end was cut by 4 bases, the J end by 4 bases, with 13 bases between. CDR3 protein: CSVAREEITEAFF. The CDR3 region has the DNA TGCAGCGTTGCGAGGGAAGAAATCACTGAAGCTTTCTTT.

This clonotype has at least ten counts. The gene calls are TRBV7-6 and TRBJ2-7, with 8 nucleotides matching TRBD1. The CDR3 sequence is 14 residues long. Germline CDR1 SGHVS, CDR2 FNYEAQ. V lost 5 bases to trimming and J lost 2 bases; unmatched junction nucleotides: 5. CDR3 nucleotides: TGTGCCAGCAGCAGAGAACAGGGGGCCTACGAGCAGTACTTC. This translates into CASSREQGAYEQYF.

This clonotype was seen repeatedly, ten times or more. In DNA form, the CDR3 reads TGTGCCAGCAGCTTTTCCGGACAGTCTTTTAACTATGGCTACACCTTC. The encoded protein is CASSFSGQSFNYGYTF. The chain combines TRBV7-8 with TRBJ1-2; a weak D match, TRBD1 (6 bases). The germline gives CDR1 SGHVS, CDR2 FQNEAQ. The CDR3 is 16 amino acids. Trimming shortened V by 3 bases and J by 1 base, and 15 bases separated the two germline ends.

Worth noting for this clonotype: The conserved phenylalanine or tryptophan is not found at the CDR3 terminus, so this likely reflects a read error. The V and J genes are TRBV7-2 and TRBJ1-6; D is perhaps TRBD1 (6 bases). V was pared by 0 bases and J by 4 bases, with 7 bases between. The germline CDR1 and CDR2 sequences are SGHTA and FQGNSA. The CDR3 length is 15 residues. The CDR3 coding sequence is TGTGCCAGCAGCTTAGCGGGACAATATAATTCACCCCTCCACCTT. Translating it yields CASSLAGQYNSPLHL.

The V call is TRBV7-9, the J call TRBJ2-7; D is possibly TRBD2 (6 bases). CDR1 and CDR2 (germline): SEHNR, FQNEAQ (reference sequence). This CDR3 has 15 residues. V gave up 4 bases and J gave up 2 bases, with 15 bases separating them. The CDR3 spells CASSSTRTGAYEQYF. CDR3 nucleotide sequence: TGTGCCAGCAGCTCTACACGGACGGGAGCCTACGAGCAGTACTTC.

J is TRBJ2-2 and V is TRBV6-8; 8 positions match TRBD2. After removal of 0 bases from V and 2 bases from J, the junction contained 8 bases not matched to a gene. The germline V gene has CDR1 MNHGY and CDR2 SAAAGT. The CDR3 is made up of 18 amino acids. The CDR3 loop is CASSYSNPGLGNTGELFF. The CDR3 bases are TGTGCCAGCAGTTACTCGAACCCGGGACTAGGAAACACCGGGGAGCTGTTTTTT.

This clonotype was observed a handful of times. The chain employs TRBV6-2 or TRBV6-3 and TRBJ1-6; D gene uncertain. Germline CDR1 reads MNHEY; CDR2 reads SVGEGT. V shed 0 bases and J shed 7 bases, with 4 bases lying between them. The CDR3 sequence is 13 residues long. For the CDR3, the DNA is TGTGCCAGCAGTTACTCCCGAAATTCACCCCTCCACTTT. This encodes CASSYSRNSPLHF.

V gene TRBV6-6 combines with J gene TRBJ2-7; D possibly corresponds to TRBD1 (5 bases). Per germline, CDR1 MNHNY and CDR2 SVGAGI (reference sequence). V lost 0 bases and J lost 6, with 12 bases in between. This CDR3 comprises 14 residues. CDR3 DNA: TGTGCCAGCAGTTACTCTAGGGGCAAAAGCGAGCAGTACTTC. Translating it yields CASSYSRGKSEQYF.

This clonotype appeared a few times. The genes are TRBV7-2 and TRBJ2-7; tentatively, D is TRBD1 or TRBD2 (6 bases each). The CDR3 sequence is 16 residues long. Germline CDR1 is SGHTA and CDR2 is FQGNSA. The germline V and J ends were trimmed by 2 bases and 3 bases, with 17 bases remaining between them. In nucleotides, the CDR3 is TGTGCCAGCAGCTTACTAATGGGGGGCAGTTACTACGAGCAGTACTTC. Translating it yields CASSLLMGGSYYEQYF. The whole variable domain, filled in from reference TRBV7-2 and TRBJ2-7, reads GAGVSQSPSNKVTEKGKDVELRCDPISGHTALYWYRQSLGQGLEFLIYFQGNSAPDKSGLPSDRFSAERTGGSVSTLTIQRTQQEDSAVYLCASSLLMGGSYYEQYFGPGTRLTVT.

The table lists this clonotype with a few counts. The rearrangement uses TRBV20-1 and TRBJ1-6, with 7 nucleotides matching TRBD1. After removal of 0 bases from V and 4 bases from J, the junction contained 9 bases not matched to a gene. The CDR3 has 17 residues. In germline, CDR1 is DFQATT, CDR2 SNEGSKA (reference sequence). This CDR3 is CSARDKTGDGYNSPLHF. The CDR3 nucleotides read TGCAGTGCTAGAGACAAAACAGGGGACGGGTATAATTCACCCCTCCACTTT.

In this sample, this clonotype turned up a few times. The chain couples TRBV20-1 to TRBJ2-5, with D possibly being TRBD1 or TRBD2 (6 bases each). This CDR3 is 13 amino acids long. The germline V gene has CDR1 DFQATT and CDR2 SNEGSKA (reference sequence). V lost 6 bases and J 1 base, leaving 12 bases between the germline ends. As DNA, the CDR3 is TGCAGTGCCATACAGGGAGGCCAAGAGACCCAGTACTTC. Amino acid sequence: CSAIQGGQETQYF.

In its sample, this clonotype was seen once. This rearrangement joins TRBV12-3 or TRBV12-4 to TRBJ2-2; 8 bases are a match to TRBD1. J was trimmed by 5 bases and V by 4 bases; bases with no gene match: 9. This CDR3 region has 16 residues. The CDR3 spells CASSSTGTGDTGELFF. CDR3 sequence (DNA): TGTGCCAGCAGTTCAACCGGGACAGGAGATACCGGGGAGCTGTTTTTT.

This clonotype turned up a few times. CDR3 residues: CASSDPAGYLRETQYF. CDR3 sequence (DNA): TGTGCCAGCAGCGATCCAGCGGGGTATCTTCGGGAGACCCAGTACTTC. The chain links TRBV6-2 or TRBV6-3 to TRBJ2-5; 7 bases are a match to TRBD2. V trimming: 6 bases; J trimming: 5 bases; junction bases outside the gene matches: 15. This CDR3 region has 16 residues. The V gene's germline CDR1 is MNHEY and CDR2 SVGEGT.

The chain recombines TRBV7-6 with TRBJ2-1, with TRBD2 identical over 14 bases. V dropped 3 bases and J dropped 0; count of bases not matched to a gene: 4. CDR3 size: 18 residues. CDR1 SGHVS and CDR2 FNYEAQ come from the germline V gene. CDR3 bases: TGTGCCAGCAGCTTCCGGACTAGCGGGGGGATCTCCTACAATGAGCAGTTCTTC. As protein: CASSFRTSGGISYNEQFF.

The gene calls are TRBV5-5 and TRBJ1-1, with 9 bases identical to TRBD1. The V gene end was trimmed by 1 base and the J gene end by 0 bases; junction bases not matched to a gene: 1. This CDR3 contains 15 residues. Germline assignment: CDR1 SGHKS and CDR2 YYEKEE (reference sequence). CDR3 nucleotide sequence: TGTGCCAGCAGCTTGTGGACAGGGGTGAACACTGAAGCTTTCTTT. Translating gives CASSLWTGVNTEAFF.

The chain carries TRBV19 and TRBJ2-1, with D perhaps TRBD2 (6 bases). Germline CDR1 is LNHDA and CDR2 is SQIVND (reference sequence). The CDR3 spans 15 residues. The V end was cut by 6 bases, the J end by 4 bases, with 16 bases between. This chain's CDR3 is CASSLGGPRYNEQFF. In nucleotides, the CDR3 is TGTGCCAGTAGCCTCGGGGGACCGAGGTACAATGAGCAGTTCTTC.

This clonotype was detected only a few times. V usage is TRBV10-3 and J usage is TRBJ1-4; possibly TRBD1 for D (6 bases). CDR1 and CDR2 from the germline V gene are ENHRY and SYGVKD. This CDR3 is 14 amino acids long. V gave up 3 bases and J gave up 4 bases, with 9 bases separating them. The CDR3 nucleotides read TGTGCCATCAGTGACCCGGACAGTAATGAAAAACTGTTTTTT. It codes for CAISDPDSNEKLFF.

As regards this clonotype: This clone may be a read error of a much larger clone one base away. This rearrangement joins TRBV6-5 to TRBJ2-5, with 8 bases that match TRBD1. The germline gives CDR1 MNHEY, CDR2 SVGAGI. The CDR3 runs 15 residues. The V segment lost 4 bases and the J segment 5 bases; nucleotides outside the gene matches: 9. CDR3 region: CASSSTETGEETQYF. The CDR3 DNA reads as TGTGCCAGCAGTTCGACCGAGACAGGGGAGGAGACCCAGTACTTC.

This clonotype appeared a few times. The rearrangement joins TRBV7-9 to TRBJ1-1, with TRBD1 as a possible D gene (5 bases). The CDR3 loop spans 14 amino acids. V lost 3 bases, J lost 3 bases, and 11 bases lay in between. Germline loops: CDR1 SEHNR, CDR2 FQNEAQ (reference sequence). The CDR3 is CASSFGGADTEAFF. The CDR3 DNA follows: TGTGCCAGCAGCTTCGGCGGGGCGGACACTGAAGCTTTCTTT.

The sample holds one count of this clonotype. The V call is TRBV20-1, the J call TRBJ2-1; D might be TRBD2 (5 bases). The CDR3 spans 15 residues. V was trimmed by 1 base and J by 3 bases, leaving 13 bases between them. CDR1 is DFQATT and CDR2 is SNEGSKA in the germline V gene (reference sequence). The CDR3 bases are TGCAGTGCTAGAGGGGGTTCGGGGTTCTACAATGAGCAGTTCTTC. Amino acids: CSARGGSGFYNEQFF.